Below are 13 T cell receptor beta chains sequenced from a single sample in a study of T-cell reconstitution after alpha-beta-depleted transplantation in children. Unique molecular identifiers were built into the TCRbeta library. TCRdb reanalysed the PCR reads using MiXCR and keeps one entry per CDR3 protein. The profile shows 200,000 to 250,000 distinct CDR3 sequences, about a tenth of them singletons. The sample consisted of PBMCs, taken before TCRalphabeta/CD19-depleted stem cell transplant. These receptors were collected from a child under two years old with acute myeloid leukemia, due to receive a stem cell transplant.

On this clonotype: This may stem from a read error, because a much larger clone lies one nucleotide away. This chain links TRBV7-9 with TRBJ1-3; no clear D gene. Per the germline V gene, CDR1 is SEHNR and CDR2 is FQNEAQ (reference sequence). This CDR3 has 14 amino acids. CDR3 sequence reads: CVSSFSDSGNTIYF. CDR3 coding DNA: TGTGTCAGCAGCTTCTCCGATTCTGGAAACACCATATATTTT.

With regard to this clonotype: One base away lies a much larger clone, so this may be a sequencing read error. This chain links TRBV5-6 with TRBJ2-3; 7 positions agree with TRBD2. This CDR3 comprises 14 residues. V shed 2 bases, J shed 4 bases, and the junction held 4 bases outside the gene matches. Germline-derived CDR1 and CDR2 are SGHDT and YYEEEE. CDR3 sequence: CASSFSSGADTQYF. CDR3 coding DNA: TGTGCCAGCAGCTTTTCTAGCGGCGCAGATACGCAGTATTTT.

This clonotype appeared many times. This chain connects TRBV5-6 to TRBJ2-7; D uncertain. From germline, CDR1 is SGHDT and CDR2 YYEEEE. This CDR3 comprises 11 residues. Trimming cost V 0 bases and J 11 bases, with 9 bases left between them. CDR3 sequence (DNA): TGTGCCAGCAGCTTGGAGATGGTGGAGTACTTC. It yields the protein CASSLEMVEYF.

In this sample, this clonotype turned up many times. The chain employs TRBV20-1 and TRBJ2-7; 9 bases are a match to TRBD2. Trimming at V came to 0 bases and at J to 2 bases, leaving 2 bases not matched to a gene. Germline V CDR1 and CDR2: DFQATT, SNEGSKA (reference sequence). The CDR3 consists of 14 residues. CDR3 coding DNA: TGCAGTGCTAGAGAGACTAGCGGACCCTACGAGCAGTACTTC. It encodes CSARETSGPYEQYF.

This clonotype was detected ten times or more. This CDR3 reads CASSVGLAGGRSYNEQFF. The CDR3 DNA reads TGCGCCAGCAGCGTCGGACTAGCGGGGGGGCGGTCCTACAATGAGCAGTTCTTC. This sequence joins TRBV5-1 and TRBJ2-1, with 15 bases matching TRBD2. This CDR3 has 18 residues. CDR1 SGHRS and CDR2 YFSETQ come from the germline V gene. V lost 4 bases to trimming and J lost 1 base; unmatched junction nucleotides: 6.

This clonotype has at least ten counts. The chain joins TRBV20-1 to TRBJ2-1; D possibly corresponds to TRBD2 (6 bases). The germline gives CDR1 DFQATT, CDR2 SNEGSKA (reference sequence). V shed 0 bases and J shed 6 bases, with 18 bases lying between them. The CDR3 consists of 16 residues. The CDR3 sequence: CSARDRSRGGLNEQFF. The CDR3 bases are TGCAGTGCTAGAGATAGGTCGCGGGGCGGCCTCAATGAGCAGTTCTTC.

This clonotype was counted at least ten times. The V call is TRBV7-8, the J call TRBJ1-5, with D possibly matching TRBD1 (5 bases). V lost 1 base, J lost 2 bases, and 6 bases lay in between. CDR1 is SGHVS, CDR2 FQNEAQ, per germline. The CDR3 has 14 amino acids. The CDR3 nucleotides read TGTGCCAGCAGCTTAGGGGACGGCAATCAGCCCCAGCATTTT. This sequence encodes CASSLGDGNQPQHF.

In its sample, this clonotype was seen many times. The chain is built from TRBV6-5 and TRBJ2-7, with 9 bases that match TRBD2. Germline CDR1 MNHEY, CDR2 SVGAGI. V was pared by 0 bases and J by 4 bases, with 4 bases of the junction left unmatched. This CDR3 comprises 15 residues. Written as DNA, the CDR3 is TGTGCCAGCAGTTACTCGATGGCGGGAGGGTACGAGCAGTACTTC. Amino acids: CASSYSMAGGYEQYF.

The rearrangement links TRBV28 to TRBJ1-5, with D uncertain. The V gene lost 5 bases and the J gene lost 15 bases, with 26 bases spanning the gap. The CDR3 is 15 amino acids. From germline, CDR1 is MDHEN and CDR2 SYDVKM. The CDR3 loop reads CASSDDGYSNQLRHF. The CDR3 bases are TGTGCCAGCAGTGACGACGGCTATAGCAATCAGCTCCGGCATTTT.

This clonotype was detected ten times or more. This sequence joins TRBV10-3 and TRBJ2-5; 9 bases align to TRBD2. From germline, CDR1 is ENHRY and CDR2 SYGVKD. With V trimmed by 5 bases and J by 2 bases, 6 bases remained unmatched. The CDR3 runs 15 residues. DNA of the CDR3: TGTGCCATCAGTTCACGGGGACTAGCTCAAGAGACCCAGTACTTC. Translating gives CAISSRGLAQETQYF.

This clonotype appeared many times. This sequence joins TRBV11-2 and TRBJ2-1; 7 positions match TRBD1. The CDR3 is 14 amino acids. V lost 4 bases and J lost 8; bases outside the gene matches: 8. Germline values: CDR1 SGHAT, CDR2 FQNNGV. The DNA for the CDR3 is TGTGCCAGCAGCTCGACAGGGCCGGAGGATGAGCAGTTCTTC. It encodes CASSSTGPEDEQFF.

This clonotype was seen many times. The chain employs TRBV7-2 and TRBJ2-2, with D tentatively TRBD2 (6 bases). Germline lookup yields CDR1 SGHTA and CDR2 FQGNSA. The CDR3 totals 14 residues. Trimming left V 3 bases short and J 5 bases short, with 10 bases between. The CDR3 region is CASSFRGGTGELFF. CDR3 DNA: TGTGCCAGCAGCTTTCGTGGGGGGACCGGGGAGCTGTTTTTT.

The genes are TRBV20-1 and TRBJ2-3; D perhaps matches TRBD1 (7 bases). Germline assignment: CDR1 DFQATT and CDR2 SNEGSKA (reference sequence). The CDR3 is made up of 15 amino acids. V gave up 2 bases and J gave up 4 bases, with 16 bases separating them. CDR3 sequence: CSARRDSGGADTQYF. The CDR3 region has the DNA TGCAGTGCTAGAAGGGACAGTGGAGGGGCAGATACGCAGTATTTT.